The clone carrying this T cell receptor beta chain was seen at least ten times. The antigen is not known. Sample time point: persistent/refractory GD, antithyroid drugs over 5 years with positive TRAb. The TCR library was made from RNA that had been extracted from PBMCs in TRIzol. This sample is part of a study of regulatory T cells in long-lasting Graves disease. As for the study in general: The term persistent Graves' disease signified upward of 5 years on antithyroid drugs with positive TSH receptor antibodies.

V shed 6 bases and J shed 4 bases, with 18 bases lying between them. The germline CDR1 and CDR2 sequences are SNHLY and FYNNEI. The CDR3 runs to 15 residues. CDR3-region Arm-PCR and iRepertoire HTBI primers produced the TCR beta libraries. In the original workflow: Across the samples, identification revealed 55 to 75 TRBV and 11 to 15 TRBJ segments. TCRdb called the multiplex PCR reads again in MiXCR, with one record for every CDR3 protein. The V and J calls reflect TCRdb's pipeline rather than the authors' work. Altogether under 350,000 distinct CDR3 sequences are present, around 21% being singletons, with the ten largest covering roughly three fifths. Points from the study as a whole: Under persistent disease, TRBV28, TRBJ1-2 and TRBJ2-5 were used preferentially. Persistent patients had more shared public clonotypes (under 3,000) than new patients (around 1,000).

J is TRBJ1-1 and V is TRBV2; D unclear. This specimen was peripheral blood mononuclear cells (PBMCs), taken when the disease was refractory, from a patient treated with antithyroid drugs. The receptor was isolated from a female donor with Graves disease. The CDR3: CASSGGRDGTTEAFF. CDR3 DNA sequence: TGTGCCAGCAGCGGTGGACGGGATGGAACCACTGAAGCTTTCTTT.